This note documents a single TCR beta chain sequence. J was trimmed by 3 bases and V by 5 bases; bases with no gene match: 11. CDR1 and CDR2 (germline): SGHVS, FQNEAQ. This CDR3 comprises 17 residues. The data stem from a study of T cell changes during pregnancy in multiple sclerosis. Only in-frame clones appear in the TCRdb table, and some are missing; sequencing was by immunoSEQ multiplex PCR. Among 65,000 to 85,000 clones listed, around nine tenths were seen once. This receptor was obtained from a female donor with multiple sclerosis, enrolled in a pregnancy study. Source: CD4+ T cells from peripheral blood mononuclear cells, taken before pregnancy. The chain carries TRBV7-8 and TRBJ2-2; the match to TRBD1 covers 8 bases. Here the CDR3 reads CASSPQTGDLDTGELFF. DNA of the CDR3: TGTGCCAGCAGCCCGCAGACAGGGGACTTAGACACCGGGGAGCTGTTTTTT.